This T cell receptor (beta chain) derives from a study of T cell responses to AZD1222 COVID-19 vaccine. Study-level results: White British donors predominated, females outnumbered males, and clonal diversity was possibly underestimated.

The table came from immunoSEQ multiplex PCR; TCRdb's copy has only in-frame clones and leaves some out. Of 100,000 to 150,000 clones in the sample, roughly 88% were seen once. Germline V CDR1 and CDR2: SGHVS, FQNEAQ. The CDR3 totals 14 residues. Trimming shortened V by 6 bases and J by 14 bases, and 20 bases separated the two germline ends. As to this clone: What it binds is not known.

The rearrangement uses TRBV7-8 and TRBJ1-6, with D maybe TRBD1 (6 bases). This sample comprised peripheral blood, obtained on day 0 of MenACWY control vaccination. This TCR was sampled from an adult in good health. CDR3 bases: TGTGCCAGCAGAAGACTGGGGGAGGGGGGCACCCTCCACTTT. Translating gives CASRRLGEGGTLHF. Full variable domain (remainder filled in from reference TRBV7-8 and TRBJ1-6): GAGVSQSPRYKVAKRGQDVALRCDPISGHVSLFWYQQALGQGPEFLTYFQNEAQLDKSGLPSDRFFAERPEGSVSTLKIQRTQQEDSAVYLCASRRLGEGGTLHFGNGTRLTVT.